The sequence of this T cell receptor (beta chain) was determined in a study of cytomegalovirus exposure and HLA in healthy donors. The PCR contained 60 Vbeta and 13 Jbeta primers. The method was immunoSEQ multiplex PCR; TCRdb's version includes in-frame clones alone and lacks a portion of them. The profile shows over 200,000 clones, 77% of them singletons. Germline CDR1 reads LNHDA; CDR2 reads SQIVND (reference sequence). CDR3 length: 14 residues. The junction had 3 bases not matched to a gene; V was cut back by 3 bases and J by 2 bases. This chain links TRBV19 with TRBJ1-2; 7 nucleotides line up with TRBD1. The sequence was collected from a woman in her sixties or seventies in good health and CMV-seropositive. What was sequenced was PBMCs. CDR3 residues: CASSMAGQNYGYTF. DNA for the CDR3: TGTGCCAGTAGTATGGCGGGACAGAACTATGGCTACACCTTC.